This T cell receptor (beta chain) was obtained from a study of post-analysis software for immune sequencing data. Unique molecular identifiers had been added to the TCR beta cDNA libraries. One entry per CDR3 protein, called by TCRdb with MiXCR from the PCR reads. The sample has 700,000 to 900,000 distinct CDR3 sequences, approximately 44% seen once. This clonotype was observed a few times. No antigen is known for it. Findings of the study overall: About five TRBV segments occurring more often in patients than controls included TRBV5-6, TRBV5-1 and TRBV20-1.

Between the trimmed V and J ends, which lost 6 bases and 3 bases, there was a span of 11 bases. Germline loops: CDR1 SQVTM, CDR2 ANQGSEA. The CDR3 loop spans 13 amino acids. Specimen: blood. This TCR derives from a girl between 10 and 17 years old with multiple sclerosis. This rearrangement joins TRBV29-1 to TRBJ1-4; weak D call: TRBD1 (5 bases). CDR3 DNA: TGCAGCGTGCCCGGAGGGGCTAATGAAAAACTGTTTTTT. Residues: CSVPGGANEKLFF.